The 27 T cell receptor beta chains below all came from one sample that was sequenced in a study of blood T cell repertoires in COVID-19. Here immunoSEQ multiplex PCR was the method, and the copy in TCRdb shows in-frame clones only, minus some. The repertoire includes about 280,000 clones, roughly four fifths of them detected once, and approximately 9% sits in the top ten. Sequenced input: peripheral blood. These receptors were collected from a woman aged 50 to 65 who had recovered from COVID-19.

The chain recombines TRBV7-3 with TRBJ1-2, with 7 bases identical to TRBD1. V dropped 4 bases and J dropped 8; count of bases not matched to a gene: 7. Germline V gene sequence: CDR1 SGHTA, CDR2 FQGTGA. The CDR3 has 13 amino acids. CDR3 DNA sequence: TGTGCCAGCAGCTACCAAGACAGGGACGGCTACACCTTC. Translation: CASSYQDRDGYTF. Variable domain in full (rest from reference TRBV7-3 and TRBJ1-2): GAGVSQTPSNKVTEKGKYVELRCDPISGHTALYWYRQSLGQGPEFLIYFQGTGAADDSGLPNDRFFAVRPEGSVSTLKIQRTERGDSAVYLCASSYQDRDGYTFGSGTRLTVV.

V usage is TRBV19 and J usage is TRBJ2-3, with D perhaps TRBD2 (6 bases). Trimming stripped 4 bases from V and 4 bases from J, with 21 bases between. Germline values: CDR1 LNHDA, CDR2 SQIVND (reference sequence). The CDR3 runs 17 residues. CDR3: CASSRPLGGWPADTQYF. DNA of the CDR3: TGTGCCAGTAGTAGGCCCTTGGGGGGTTGGCCGGCAGATACGCAGTATTTT. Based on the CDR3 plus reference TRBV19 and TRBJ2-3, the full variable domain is DGGITQSPKYLFRKEGQNVTLSCEQNLNHDAMYWYRQDPGQGLRLIYYSQIVNDFQKGDIAEGYSVSREKKESFPLTVTSAQKNPTAFYLCASSRPLGGWPADTQYFGPGTRLTVL.

The CDR3 loop is CASSLAGAGGVETQYF. For the CDR3, the DNA is TGCGCCAGCAGCTTGGCCGGGGCAGGGGGCGTGGAGACCCAGTACTTC. V gene TRBV5-1 combines with J gene TRBJ2-5, with 8 bases aligning to TRBD1. The V and J ends lost 0 bases and 5 bases, in that order; junction bases with no gene match: 9. The germline gives CDR1 SGHRS, CDR2 YFSETQ. The CDR3 loop spans 16 amino acids.

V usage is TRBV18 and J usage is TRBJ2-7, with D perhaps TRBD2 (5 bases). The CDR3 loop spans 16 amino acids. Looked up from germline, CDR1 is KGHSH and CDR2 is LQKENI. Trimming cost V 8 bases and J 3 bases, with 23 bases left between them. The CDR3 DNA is TGTGCCAGCGCGGCGGAAAGTTTAGGGAGAGGCTACGAGCAGTACTTC. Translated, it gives CASAAESLGRGYEQYF.

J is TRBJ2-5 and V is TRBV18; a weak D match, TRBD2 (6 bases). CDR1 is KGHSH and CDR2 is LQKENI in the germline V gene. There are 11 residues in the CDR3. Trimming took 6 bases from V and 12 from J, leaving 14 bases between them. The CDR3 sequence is CASSEGRFEYF. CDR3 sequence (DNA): TGTGCCAGCTCGGAGGGACGTTTCGAGTACTTC.

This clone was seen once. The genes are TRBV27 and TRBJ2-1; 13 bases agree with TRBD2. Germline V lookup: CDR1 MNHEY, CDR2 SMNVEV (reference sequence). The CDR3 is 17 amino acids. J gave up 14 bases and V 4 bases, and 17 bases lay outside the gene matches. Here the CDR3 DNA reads TGTGCCAGCAGTTCAATAGGACTAGCGGGAGATACTACTATAGAGTTCTTC. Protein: CASSSIGLAGDTTIEFF.

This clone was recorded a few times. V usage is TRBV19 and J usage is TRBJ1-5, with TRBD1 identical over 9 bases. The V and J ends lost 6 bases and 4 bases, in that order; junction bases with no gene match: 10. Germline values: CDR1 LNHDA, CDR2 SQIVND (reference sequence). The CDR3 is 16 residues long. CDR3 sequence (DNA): TGTGCCAGTAGAGGGACAGGGATTCTCTCGAATCAGCCCCAGCATTTT. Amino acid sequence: CASRGTGILSNQPQHF.

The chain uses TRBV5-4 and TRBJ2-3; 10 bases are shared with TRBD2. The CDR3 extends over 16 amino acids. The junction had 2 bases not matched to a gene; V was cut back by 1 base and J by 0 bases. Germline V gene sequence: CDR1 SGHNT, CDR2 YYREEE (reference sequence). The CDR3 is CASSLLAGASTDTQYF. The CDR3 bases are TGTGCCAGCAGCTTGCTAGCGGGGGCTAGCACAGATACGCAGTATTTT.

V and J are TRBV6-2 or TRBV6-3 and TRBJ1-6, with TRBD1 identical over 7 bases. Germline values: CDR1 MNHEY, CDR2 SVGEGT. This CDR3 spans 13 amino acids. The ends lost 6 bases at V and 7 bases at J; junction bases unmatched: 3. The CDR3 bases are TGTGCCAGCAGCCGGACAGGAAATTCACCCCTCCACTTT. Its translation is CASSRTGNSPLHF.

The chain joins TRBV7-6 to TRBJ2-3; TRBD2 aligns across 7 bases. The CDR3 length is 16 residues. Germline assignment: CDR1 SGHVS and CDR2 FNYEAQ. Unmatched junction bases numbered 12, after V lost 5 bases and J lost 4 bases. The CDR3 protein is CASSLNAGERSDTQYF. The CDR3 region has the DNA TGTGCCAGCAGCCTAAACGCGGGGGAGAGGTCAGATACGCAGTATTTT.

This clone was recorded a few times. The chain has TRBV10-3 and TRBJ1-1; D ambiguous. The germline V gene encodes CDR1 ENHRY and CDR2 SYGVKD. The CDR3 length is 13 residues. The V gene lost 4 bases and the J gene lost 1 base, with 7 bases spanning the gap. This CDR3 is CAISVQQNTEAFF. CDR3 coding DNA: TGTGCCATCAGTGTACAGCAGAACACTGAAGCTTTCTTT.

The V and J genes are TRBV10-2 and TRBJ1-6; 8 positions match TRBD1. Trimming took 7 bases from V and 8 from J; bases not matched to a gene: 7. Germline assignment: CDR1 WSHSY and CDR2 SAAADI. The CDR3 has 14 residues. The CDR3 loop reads CASNPDRDDSPLHF. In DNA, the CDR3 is TGCGCCAGCAACCCGGACAGGGACGATTCACCCCTCCACTTT.

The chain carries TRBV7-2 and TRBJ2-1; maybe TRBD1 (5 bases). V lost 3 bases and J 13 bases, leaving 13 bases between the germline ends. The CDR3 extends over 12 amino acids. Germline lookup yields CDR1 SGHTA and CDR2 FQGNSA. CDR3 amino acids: CASSFFPGSQFF. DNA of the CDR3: TGTGCCAGCAGCTTCTTCCCAGGGTCTCAGTTCTTC. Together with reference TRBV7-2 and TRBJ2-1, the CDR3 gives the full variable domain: GAGVSQSPSNKVTEKGKDVELRCDPISGHTALYWYRQSLGQGLEFLIYFQGNSAPDKSGLPSDRFSAERTGGSVSTLTIQRTQQEDSAVYLCASSFFPGSQFFGPGTRLTVL.

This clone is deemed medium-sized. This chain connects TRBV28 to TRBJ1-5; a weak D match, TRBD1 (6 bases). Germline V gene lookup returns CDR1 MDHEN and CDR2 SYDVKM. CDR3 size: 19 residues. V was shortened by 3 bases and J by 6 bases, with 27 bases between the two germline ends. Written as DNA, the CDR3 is TGTGCCAGCAGTTTTCGCCACTATTCTACAGGGTATTTTGCTCAGCCCCAGCATTTT. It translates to CASSFRHYSTGYFAQPQHF.

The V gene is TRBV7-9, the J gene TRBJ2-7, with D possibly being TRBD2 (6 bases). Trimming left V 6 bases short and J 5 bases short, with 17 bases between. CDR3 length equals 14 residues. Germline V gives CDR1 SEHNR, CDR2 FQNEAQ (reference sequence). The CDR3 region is CASRGRDSLNEQYF. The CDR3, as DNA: TGTGCCAGCAGGGGCAGGGACTCCCTCAACGAGCAGTACTTC.

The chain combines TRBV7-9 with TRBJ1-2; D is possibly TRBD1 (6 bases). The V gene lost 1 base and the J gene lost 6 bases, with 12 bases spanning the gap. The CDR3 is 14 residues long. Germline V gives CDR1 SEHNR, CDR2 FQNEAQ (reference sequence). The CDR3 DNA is TGTGCCAGCAGCTTAGAAACAGGGATACATGGCTACACCTTC. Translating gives CASSLETGIHGYTF. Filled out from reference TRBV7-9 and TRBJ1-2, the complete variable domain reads DTGVSQNPRHKITKRGQNVTFRCDPISEHNRLYWYRQTLGQGPEFLTYFQNEAQLEKSRLLSDRFSAERPKGSFSTLEIQRTEQGDSAMYLCASSLETGIHGYTFGSGTRLTVV.

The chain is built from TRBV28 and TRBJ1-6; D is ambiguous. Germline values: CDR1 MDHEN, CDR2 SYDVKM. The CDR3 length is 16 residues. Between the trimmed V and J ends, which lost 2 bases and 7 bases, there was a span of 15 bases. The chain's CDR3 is CASSLPRSQVNSPLHF. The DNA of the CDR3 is TGTGCCAGCAGTTTACCCCGGTCGCAGGTGAATTCACCCCTCCACTTT.

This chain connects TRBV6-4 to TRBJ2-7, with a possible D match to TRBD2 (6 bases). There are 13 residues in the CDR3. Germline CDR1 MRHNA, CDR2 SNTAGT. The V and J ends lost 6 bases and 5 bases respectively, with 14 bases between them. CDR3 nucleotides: TGTGCCAGCAGGCCTCTCGGGAGAAACGAGCAGTACTTC. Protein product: CASRPLGRNEQYF.

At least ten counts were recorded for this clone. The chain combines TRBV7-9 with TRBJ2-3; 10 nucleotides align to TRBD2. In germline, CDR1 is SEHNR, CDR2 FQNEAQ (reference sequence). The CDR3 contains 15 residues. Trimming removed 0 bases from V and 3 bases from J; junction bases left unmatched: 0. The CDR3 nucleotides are TGTGCCAGCAGCTTAGCACTAGCGGGGACAGATACGCAGTATTTT. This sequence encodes CASSLALAGTDTQYF.

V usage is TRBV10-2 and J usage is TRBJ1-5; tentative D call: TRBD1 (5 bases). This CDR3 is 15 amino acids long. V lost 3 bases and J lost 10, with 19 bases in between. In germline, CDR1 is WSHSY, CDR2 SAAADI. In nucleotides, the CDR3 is TGCGCCAGCAGTGAAATTCGAGTAGGGGCACCACCCCAGCATTTT. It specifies CASSEIRVGAPPQHF.

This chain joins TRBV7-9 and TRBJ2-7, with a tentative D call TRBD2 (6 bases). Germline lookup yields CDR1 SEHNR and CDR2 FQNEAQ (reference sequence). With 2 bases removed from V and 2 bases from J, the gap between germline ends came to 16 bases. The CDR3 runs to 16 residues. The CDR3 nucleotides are TGTGCCAGCAGCTTATGGGAGGCGGGGACCACCTACGAGCAGTACTTC. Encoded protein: CASSLWEAGTTYEQYF.

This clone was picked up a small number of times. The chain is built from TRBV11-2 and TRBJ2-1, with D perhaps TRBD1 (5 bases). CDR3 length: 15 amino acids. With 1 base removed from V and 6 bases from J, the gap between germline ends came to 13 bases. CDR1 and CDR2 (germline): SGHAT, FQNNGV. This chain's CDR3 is CASSLASAGSNEQFF. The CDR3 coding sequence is TGTGCCAGCAGCTTAGCCTCAGCAGGGTCCAATGAGCAGTTCTTC.

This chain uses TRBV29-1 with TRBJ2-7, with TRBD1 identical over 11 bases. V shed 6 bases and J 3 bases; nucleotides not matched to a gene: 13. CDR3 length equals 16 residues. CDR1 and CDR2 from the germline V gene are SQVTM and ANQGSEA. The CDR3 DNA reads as TGCAGCGTGTCGGGCGATGTCGGGACAGGGGGCTACGAGCAGTACTTC. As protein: CSVSGDVGTGGYEQYF.

The CDR3 DNA is TGCGCCAGCAGCTTGGTGCTAGCGGGGAACTGGGAGACCCAGTACTTC. Amino acid sequence: CASSLVLAGNWETQYF. V is TRBV5-1 and J is TRBJ2-5, with 9 nucleotides matching TRBD2. CDR3 length: 16 amino acids. Germline values: CDR1 SGHRS, CDR2 YFSETQ. J lost 5 bases, V lost 0 bases, and 8 bases had no gene match.

The CDR3 loop is CASSKVGLVSEQYF. In DNA form, the CDR3 reads TGTGCCAGTAGTAAGGTGGGACTAGTCAGCGAGCAGTACTTC. J is TRBJ2-7 and V is TRBV19; 8 bases line up with TRBD2. Germline loops: CDR1 LNHDA, CDR2 SQIVND (reference sequence). The CDR3 consists of 14 residues. After removal of 4 bases from V and 6 bases from J, the junction contained 8 bases not matched to a gene.

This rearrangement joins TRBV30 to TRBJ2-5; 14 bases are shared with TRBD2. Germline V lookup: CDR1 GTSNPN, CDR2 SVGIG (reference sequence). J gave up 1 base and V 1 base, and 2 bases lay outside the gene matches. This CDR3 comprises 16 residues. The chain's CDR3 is CAWSGLAGGAQETQYF. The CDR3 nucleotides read TGTGCCTGGAGTGGACTAGCGGGGGGGGCCCAAGAGACCCAGTACTTC.

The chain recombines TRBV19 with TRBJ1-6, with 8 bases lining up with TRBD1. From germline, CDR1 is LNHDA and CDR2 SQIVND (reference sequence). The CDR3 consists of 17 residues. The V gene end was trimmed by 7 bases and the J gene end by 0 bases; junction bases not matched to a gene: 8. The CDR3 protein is CASNAGGLGSYNSPLHF. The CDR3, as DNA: TGTGCCAGTAACGCAGGGGGCCTCGGCTCCTATAATTCACCCCTCCACTTT.